This passage covers 3 T cell receptor beta chains from one sample sequenced in a study of T cell responses to AZD1222 COVID-19 vaccine. Method: immunoSEQ multiplex PCR; TCRdb's copy keeps in-frame clones and lacks some. The top ten clones hold around 27% of a sample with 120,000 or so clones, about 79% of them seen once. This sample comprised peripheral blood, obtained 28 days after the second AZD1222 dose. These receptors came from an adult who received the AZD1222 COVID-19 vaccine.

The chain links TRBV5-1 to TRBJ1-2; D is unresolved. CDR3 size: 12 residues. CDR1 and CDR2 (germline): SGHRS, YFSETQ. The V end was cut by 4 bases, the J end by 8 bases, with 12 bases between. The CDR3 protein is CASSTTSLGYTF. CDR3 coding DNA: TGCGCCAGCAGCACCACATCGCTAGGCTACACCTTC. The whole variable domain, filled in from reference TRBV5-1 and TRBJ1-2, reads KAGVTQTPRYLIKTRGQQVTLSCSPISGHRSVSWYQQTPGQGLQFLFEYFSETQRNKGNFPGRFSGRQFSNSRSEMNVSTLELGDSALYLCASSTTSLGYTFGSGTRLTVV.

The rearrangement links TRBV2 to TRBJ1-2; 8 nucleotides agree with TRBD1. Germline CDR1 reads SNHLY; CDR2 reads FYNNEI. V shed 8 bases and J 4 bases; nucleotides not matched to a gene: 18. The CDR3 covers 17 residues. CDR3 loop: CASSQNARTGSGYGYTF. For the CDR3, the DNA is TGTGCCAGCTCCCAAAACGCCCGGACAGGGTCGGGCTATGGCTACACCTTC. Looking up the rest from reference TRBV2 and TRBJ1-2 gives the full variable domain: EPEVTQTPSHQVTQMGQEVILRCVPISNHLYFYWYRQILGQKVEFLVSFYNNEISEKSEIFDDQFSVERPDGSNFTLKIRSTKLEDSAMYFCASSQNARTGSGYGYTFGSGTRLTVV.

This clone was counted a single time. The chain carries TRBV7-9 and TRBJ2-2; D is unresolved. Germline CDR1 SEHNR, CDR2 FQNEAQ (reference sequence). The CDR3 runs 12 residues. V was trimmed by 1 base and J by 10 bases, leaving 7 bases between them. CDR3 residues: CASSLEFMELFF. In DNA, the CDR3 is TGTGCCAGCAGCTTAGAGTTTATGGAGCTGTTTTTT.